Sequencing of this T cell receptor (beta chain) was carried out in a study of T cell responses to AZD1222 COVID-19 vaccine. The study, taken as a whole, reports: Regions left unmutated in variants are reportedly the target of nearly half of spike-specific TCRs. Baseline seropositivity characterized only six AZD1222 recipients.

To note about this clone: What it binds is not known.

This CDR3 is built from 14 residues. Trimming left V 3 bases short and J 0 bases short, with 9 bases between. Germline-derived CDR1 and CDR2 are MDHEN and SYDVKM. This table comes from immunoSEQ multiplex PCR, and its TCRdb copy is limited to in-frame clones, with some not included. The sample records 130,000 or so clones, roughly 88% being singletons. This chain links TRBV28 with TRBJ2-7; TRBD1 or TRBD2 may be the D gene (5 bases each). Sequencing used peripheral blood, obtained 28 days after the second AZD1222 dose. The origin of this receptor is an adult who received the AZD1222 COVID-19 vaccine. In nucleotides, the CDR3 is TGTGCCAGCAGTTTCCCAGGGAGCTCCTACGAGCAGTACTTC. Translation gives CASSFPGSSYEQYF.